Listed here are 14 T cell receptor beta chains from one sample, sequenced in a study of neurological immune-mediated disorders. Each CDR3 protein gets one entry after TCRdb re-called the 5' RACE reads with MiXCR. The table shows about 79,000 distinct CDR3 sequences, with over 12% occurring only once. The sample taken for sequencing was PBMCs. These receptors came from a woman in her fifties or sixties in good health.

The sample holds many counts of this clonotype. J is TRBJ1-2 and V is TRBV7-8; no clear D. Trimming cost V 3 bases and J 8 bases, with 16 bases left between them. The CDR3 contains 14 residues. Germline V gene sequence: CDR1 SGHVS, CDR2 FQNEAQ. In nucleotides, the CDR3 is TGTGCCAGCAGCTTGGGTCGCTCCCAAAGGGGCTACACCTTC. Residues: CASSLGRSQRGYTF.

In its sample, this clonotype was seen many times. This chain joins TRBV3-1 and TRBJ2-3; D may correspond to TRBD1 or TRBD2 (5 bases each). The V gene lost 4 bases and the J gene lost 4 bases, with 15 bases spanning the gap. Germline V gives CDR1 LGHDT, CDR2 YNNKEL (reference sequence). The CDR3 runs 15 residues. The CDR3 protein is CASSRDPLTSDTQYF. The CDR3 DNA reads TGTGCCAGCAGCCGGGACCCCCTTACATCAGATACGCAGTATTTT.

This clonotype was found many times. This chain connects TRBV5-1 to TRBJ2-1, with 8 positions matching TRBD1. The CDR3 is 14 residues long. CDR1 SGHRS and CDR2 YFSETQ come from the germline V gene. Trimming removed 0 bases from V and 8 bases from J; junction bases left unmatched: 4. The CDR3 region has the DNA TGCGCCAGCAGCTTGGCCCCAGGGGGCGATGAGCAGTTCTTC. Protein: CASSLAPGGDEQFF.

This clonotype was counted ten times or more. The chain combines TRBV20-1 with TRBJ2-7; D assignment may be TRBD1 or TRBD2 (5 bases each). The CDR3 has 14 amino acids. In germline, CDR1 is DFQATT, CDR2 SNEGSKA (reference sequence). CDR3 bases: TGCAGCTCCTTTAGGTCAGGGACGGGCTACGAGCAGTACTTC. Translated, it gives CSSFRSGTGYEQYF.

Regarding this clonotype: An end of the junction does not agree with germline; a read error may underlie this. The CDR3 loop is CSSMTGPMNTEAFF. CDR3 in DNA: TGCTCCAGCATGACAGGGCCCATGAACACTGAAGCTTTCTTT. The gene calls are TRBV5-1 and TRBJ1-1, with 7 bases aligning to TRBD1. CDR3 size: 14 residues. Germline CDR1 SGHRS, CDR2 YFSETQ.

This clonotype appeared many times. This sequence joins TRBV7-2 and TRBJ1-2, with TRBD1 identical over 8 bases. Trimming cost V 4 bases and J 7 bases; bases outside gene matches: 8. This CDR3 has 14 amino acids. Germline V gives CDR1 SGHTA, CDR2 FQGNSA. The CDR3 DNA is TGTGCCAGCAGCTCGTTTACAGGGGGAGGTGGCTACACCTTC. Its translation is CASSSFTGGGGYTF.

In this sample, this clonotype turned up many times. The rearrangement links TRBV20-1 to TRBJ1-2; D perhaps matches TRBD1 (5 bases). Germline V lookup: CDR1 DFQATT, CDR2 SNEGSKA (reference sequence). V gave up 0 bases and J gave up 7 bases, with 15 bases separating them. The CDR3 contains 14 residues. In DNA form, the CDR3 reads TGCAGTGCTAGAGATCCGGGAGTTCAGGGTGGCTACACCTTC. Encoded protein: CSARDPGVQGGYTF.

Ten or more counts support this clonotype. This sequence joins TRBV12-3 or TRBV12-4 and TRBJ2-2; D call uncertain. This CDR3 region has 14 residues. The germline V and J ends were trimmed by 4 bases and 5 bases, with 11 bases remaining between them. The CDR3 here is CASSSRHPTGELFF. In DNA form, the CDR3 reads TGTGCCAGCAGTTCCCGCCACCCTACCGGGGAGCTGTTTTTT.

This clonotype has at least ten counts. The chain is built from TRBV20-1 and TRBJ2-1, with 8 bases matching TRBD1. CDR1 is DFQATT and CDR2 is SNEGSKA in the germline V gene (reference sequence). The CDR3 is 13 residues long. The trim removed 6 bases at V and 9 bases at J, leaving 10 bases unmatched. The CDR3 region is CSADGQGVSEQFF. The CDR3 region has the DNA TGCAGTGCCGATGGACAGGGAGTGTCTGAGCAGTTCTTC.

By share of the sample, this clonotype is medium-sized. V usage is TRBV5-1 and J usage is TRBJ2-7, with D perhaps TRBD1 (6 bases). The CDR3 contains 16 residues. The V and J ends lost 0 bases and 2 bases respectively, with 15 bases between them. Germline lookup yields CDR1 SGHRS and CDR2 YFSETQ. The CDR3 DNA is TGCGCCAGCAGCTTGGAACAGGGCCTTCTCACCTACGAGCAGTACTTC. It specifies CASSLEQGLLTYEQYF.

V usage is TRBV4-2 and J usage is TRBJ2-4, with a weak D call TRBD1 (6 bases). Trimming removed 0 bases at V and 0 bases at J, with 18 bases between. CDR1 is LGHNA and CDR2 is YNFKEQ in the germline V gene. The CDR3 sequence is 19 residues long. The CDR3 nucleotides read TGTGCCAGCAGCCAAGAAAAATCCACAGGGAACCTAGCCAAAAACATTCAGTACTTC. Translating it yields CASSQEKSTGNLAKNIQYF.

This clonotype was seen repeatedly, ten times or more. The V call is TRBV7-3, the J call TRBJ2-3; D not certain. CDR1 is SGHTA and CDR2 is FQGTGA in the germline V gene. The CDR3 is 11 residues long. V was pared by 2 bases and J by 8 bases, with 5 bases between. The CDR3 DNA is TGTGCCAGCAGCTTAGGAGTTACGCAGTATTTT. It specifies CASSLGVTQYF.

This clonotype was found many times. The chain has TRBV5-5 and TRBJ2-1; 7 bases align to TRBD2. J was trimmed by 1 base and V by 5 bases; bases with no gene match: 6. The CDR3 is 15 amino acids. Per germline, CDR1 SGHKS and CDR2 YYEKEE (reference sequence). CDR3 nucleotides: TGTGCCAGCAGTATGGGGGGGTTGTCCTACAATGAGCAGTTCTTC. Its protein product is CASSMGGLSYNEQFF. The full variable domain, rest sourced from reference TRBV5-5 and TRBJ2-1, is DAGVTQSPTHLIKTRGQQVTLRCSPISGHKSVSWYQQVLGQGPQFIFQYYEKEERGRGNFPDRFSARQFPNYSSELNVNALLLGDSALYLCASSMGGLSYNEQFFGPGTRLTVL.

The rearrangement uses TRBV5-1 and TRBJ2-5; 7 positions match TRBD2. V shed 4 bases, J shed 14 bases, and the junction held 14 bases outside the gene matches. The CDR3 is made up of 13 amino acids. Germline V gives CDR1 SGHRS, CDR2 YFSETQ. CDR3 nucleotide sequence: TGCGCCAGCAGCCCCACTAGCGTGGAGATCCATTACTTC. Encoded protein: CASSPTSVEIHYF.